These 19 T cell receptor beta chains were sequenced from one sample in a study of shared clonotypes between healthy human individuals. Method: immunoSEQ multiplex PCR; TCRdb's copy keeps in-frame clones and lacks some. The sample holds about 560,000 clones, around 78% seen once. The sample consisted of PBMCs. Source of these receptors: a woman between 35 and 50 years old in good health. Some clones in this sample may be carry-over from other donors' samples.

The CDR3 DNA reads as TGCGCCAGCAGGCCGGGACTGGGAAACAATGAGCAGTTCTTC. Translated: CASRPGLGNNEQFF. This chain connects TRBV5-1 to TRBJ2-1; D possibly corresponds to TRBD2 (6 bases). This CDR3 is 14 amino acids long. Germline CDR1 reads SGHRS; CDR2 reads YFSETQ. V gave up 5 bases and J gave up 5 bases, with 14 bases separating them.

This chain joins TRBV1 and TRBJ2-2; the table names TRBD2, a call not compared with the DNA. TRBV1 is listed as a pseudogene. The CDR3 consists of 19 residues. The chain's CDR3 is CTSSQGPWGLAGETGELFF. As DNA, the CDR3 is TGCACCAGCAGCCAGGGGCCTTGGGGATTAGCGGGAGAAACCGGGGAGCTGTTTTTT.

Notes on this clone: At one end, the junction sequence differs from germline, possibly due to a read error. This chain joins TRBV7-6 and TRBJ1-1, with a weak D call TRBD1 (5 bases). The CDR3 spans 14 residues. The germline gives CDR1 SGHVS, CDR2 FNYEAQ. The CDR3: CASSLPGSRTEAFF. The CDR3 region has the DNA TGTGCCAGTAGCTTACCAGGGAGTCGGACTGAAGCTTTCTTT.

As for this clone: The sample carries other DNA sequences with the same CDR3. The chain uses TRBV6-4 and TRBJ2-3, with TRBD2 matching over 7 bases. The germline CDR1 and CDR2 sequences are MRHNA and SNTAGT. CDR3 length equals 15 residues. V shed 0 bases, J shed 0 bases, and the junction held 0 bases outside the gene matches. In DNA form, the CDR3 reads TGTGCCAGCAGTGACTCAGCGGGGAGCACAGATACGCAGTATTTT. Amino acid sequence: CASSDSAGSTDTQYF.

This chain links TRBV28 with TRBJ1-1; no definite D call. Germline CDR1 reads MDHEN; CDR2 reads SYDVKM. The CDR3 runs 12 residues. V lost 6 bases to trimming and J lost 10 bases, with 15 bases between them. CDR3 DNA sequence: TGTGCCAGCAGGCCCCCCCGAGGTGGAGCTTTCTTT. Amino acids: CASRPPRGGAFF.

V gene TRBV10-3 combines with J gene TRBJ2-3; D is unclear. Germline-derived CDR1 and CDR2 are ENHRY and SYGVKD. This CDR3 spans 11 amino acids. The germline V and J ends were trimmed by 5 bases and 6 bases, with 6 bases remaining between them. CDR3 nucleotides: TGTGCCATCAGTATTACTGATACGCAGTATTTT. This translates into CAISITDTQYF.

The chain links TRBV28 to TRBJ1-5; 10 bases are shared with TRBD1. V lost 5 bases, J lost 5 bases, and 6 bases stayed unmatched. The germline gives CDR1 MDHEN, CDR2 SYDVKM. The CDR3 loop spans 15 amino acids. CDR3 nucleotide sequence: TGTGCCAGCAGTGGAGAAGGGACAGGGGATCAGCCCCAGCATTTT. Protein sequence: CASSGEGTGDQPQHF.

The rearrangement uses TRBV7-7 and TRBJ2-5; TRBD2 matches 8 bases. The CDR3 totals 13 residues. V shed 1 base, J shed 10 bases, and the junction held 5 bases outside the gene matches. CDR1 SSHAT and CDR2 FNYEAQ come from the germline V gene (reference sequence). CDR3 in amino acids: CASSLGGAGVQYF. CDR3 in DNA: TGTGCCAGCAGCTTAGGCGGAGCGGGAGTCCAGTACTTC. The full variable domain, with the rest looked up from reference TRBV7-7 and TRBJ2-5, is GAGVSQSPRYKVTKRGQDVTLRCDPISSHATLYWYQQALGQGPEFLTYFNYEAQPDKSGLPSDRFSAERPEGSISTLTIQRTEQRDSAMYRCASSLGGAGVQYFGPGTRLLVL.

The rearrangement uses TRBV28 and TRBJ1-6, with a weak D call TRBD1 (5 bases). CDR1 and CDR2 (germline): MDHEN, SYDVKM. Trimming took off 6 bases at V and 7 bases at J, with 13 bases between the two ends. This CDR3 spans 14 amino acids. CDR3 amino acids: CASRQGYYNSPLHF. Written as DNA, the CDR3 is TGTGCCAGCAGGCAGGGCTACTACAATTCACCCCTCCACTTT.

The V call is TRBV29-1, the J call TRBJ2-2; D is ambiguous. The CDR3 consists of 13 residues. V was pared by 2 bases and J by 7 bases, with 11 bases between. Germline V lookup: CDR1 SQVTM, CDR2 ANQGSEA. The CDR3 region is CSVEPTWDGELFF. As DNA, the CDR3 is TGCAGCGTTGAACCCACCTGGGACGGGGAGCTGTTTTTT.

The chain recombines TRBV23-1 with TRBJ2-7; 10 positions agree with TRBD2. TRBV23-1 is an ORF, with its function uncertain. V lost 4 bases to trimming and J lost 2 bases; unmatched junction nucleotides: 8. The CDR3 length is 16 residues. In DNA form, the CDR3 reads TGCGCCAGCAGTCCTCCCGGGACTAGCGTAACCTACGAGCAGTACTTC. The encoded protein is CASSPPGTSVTYEQYF.

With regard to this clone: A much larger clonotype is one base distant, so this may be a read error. The CDR3 here is CASSFSGYEQYF. As DNA, the CDR3 is TGTGCCAGCAGCTTTAGCGGGTACGAGCAGTACTTC. The chain uses TRBV5-8 and TRBJ2-7, with 7 positions matching TRBD2. Per germline, CDR1 SGHTS and CDR2 YDEGEE. The V segment lost 2 bases and the J segment 4 bases; nucleotides outside the gene matches: 0. This CDR3 contains 12 residues. Full variable domain (rest looked up from reference TRBV5-8 and TRBJ2-7): EAGVTQSPTHLIKTRGQQATLRCSPISGHTSVYWYQQALGLGLQFLLWYDEGEERNRGNFPPRFSGRQFPNYSSELNVNALELEDSALYLCASSFSGYEQYFGPGTRLTVT.

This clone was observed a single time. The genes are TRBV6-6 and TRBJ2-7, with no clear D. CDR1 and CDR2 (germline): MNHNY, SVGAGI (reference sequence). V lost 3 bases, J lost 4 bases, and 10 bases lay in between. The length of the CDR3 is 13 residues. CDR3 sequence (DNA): TGTGCCAGCAGTTATTCGGAAAGTTACGAGCAGTACTTC. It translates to CASSYSESYEQYF.

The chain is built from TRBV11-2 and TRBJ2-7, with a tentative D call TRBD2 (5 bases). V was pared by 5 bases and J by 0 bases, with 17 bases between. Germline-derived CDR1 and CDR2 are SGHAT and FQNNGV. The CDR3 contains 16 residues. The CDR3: CASSPPAGKLSYEQYF. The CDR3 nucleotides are TGTGCCAGCAGCCCCCCGGCCGGGAAACTCTCCTACGAGCAGTACTTC.

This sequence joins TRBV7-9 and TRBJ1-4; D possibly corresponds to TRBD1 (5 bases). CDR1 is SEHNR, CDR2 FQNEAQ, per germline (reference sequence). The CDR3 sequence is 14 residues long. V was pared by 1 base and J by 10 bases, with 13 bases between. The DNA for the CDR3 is TGTGCCAGCAGCTTAGGGACAAGTGGAGGAAAACTGTTTTTT. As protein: CASSLGTSGGKLFF.

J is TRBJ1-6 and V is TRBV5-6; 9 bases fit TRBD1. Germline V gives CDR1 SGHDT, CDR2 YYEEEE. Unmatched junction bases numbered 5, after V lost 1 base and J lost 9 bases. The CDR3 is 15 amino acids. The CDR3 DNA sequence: TGTGCCAGCAGCTTGTTACAGGGGGCTTTTTCACCCCTCCACTTT. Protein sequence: CASSLLQGAFSPLHF.

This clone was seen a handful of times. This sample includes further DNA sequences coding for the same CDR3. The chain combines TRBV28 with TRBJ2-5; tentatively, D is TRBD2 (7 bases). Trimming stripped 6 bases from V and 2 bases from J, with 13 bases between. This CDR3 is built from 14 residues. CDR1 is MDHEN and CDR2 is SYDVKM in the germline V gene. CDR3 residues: CASSLGGGQETQYF. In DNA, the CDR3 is TGTGCCAGCAGCCTAGGGGGGGGGCAAGAGACCCAGTACTTC.

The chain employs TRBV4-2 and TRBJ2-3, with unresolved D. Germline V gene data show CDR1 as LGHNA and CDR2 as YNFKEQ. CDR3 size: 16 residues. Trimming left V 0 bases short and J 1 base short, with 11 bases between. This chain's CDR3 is CASSQDPTRGTDTQYF. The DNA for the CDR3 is TGTGCCAGCAGCCAAGATCCTACTCGAGGCACAGATACGCAGTATTTT.

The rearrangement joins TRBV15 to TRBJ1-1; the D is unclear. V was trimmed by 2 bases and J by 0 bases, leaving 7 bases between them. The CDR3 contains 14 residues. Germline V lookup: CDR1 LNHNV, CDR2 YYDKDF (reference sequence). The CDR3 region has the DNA TGTGCCACCAGCAGACAGGTCATGAACACTGAAGCTTTCTTT. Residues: CATSRQVMNTEAFF.